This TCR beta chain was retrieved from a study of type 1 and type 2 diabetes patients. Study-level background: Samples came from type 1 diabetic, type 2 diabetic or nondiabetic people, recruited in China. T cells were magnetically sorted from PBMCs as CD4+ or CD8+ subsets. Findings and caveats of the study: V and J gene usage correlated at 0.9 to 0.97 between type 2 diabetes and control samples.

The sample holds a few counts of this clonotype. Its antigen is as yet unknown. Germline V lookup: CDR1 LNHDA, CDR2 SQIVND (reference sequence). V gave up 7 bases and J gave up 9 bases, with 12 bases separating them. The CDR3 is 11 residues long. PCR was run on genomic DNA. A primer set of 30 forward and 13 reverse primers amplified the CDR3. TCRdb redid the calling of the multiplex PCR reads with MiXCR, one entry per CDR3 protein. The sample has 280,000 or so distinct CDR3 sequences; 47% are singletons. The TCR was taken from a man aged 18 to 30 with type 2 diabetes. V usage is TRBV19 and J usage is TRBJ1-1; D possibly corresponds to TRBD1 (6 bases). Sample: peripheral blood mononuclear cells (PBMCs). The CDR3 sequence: CASIGGGKAFF. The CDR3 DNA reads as TGTGCCAGTATAGGGGGAGGTAAAGCTTTCTTT.